This TCR beta chain was sequenced in a study of blood T cells in healthy people across ages. CDR3 length equals 17 residues. Germline V gives CDR1 MNHNS, CDR2 SASEGT. Germline trimming cut 2 bases from V and 3 bases from J; bases unmatched to any gene: 9. A J-beta primer mix and a sample-barcoded 5' primer were used in a second PCR of roughly 7 to 12 cycles. TCRdb redid the calling of the 5' RACE reads with MiXCR, one entry per CDR3 protein. This table has about 1.5 million distinct CDR3 sequences, under 55% appearing once. This clonotype was detected only a few times. Each sample gave at least 6.5 million isolated PBMCs.

This sequence originates from a young woman in good health. The chain recombines TRBV6-1 with TRBJ2-3; 9 positions match TRBD2. Sequenced material: blood. The CDR3 reads CASSEIILAGETDTQYF. DNA of the CDR3: TGTGCCAGCAGTGAAATAATATTAGCGGGGGAAACAGATACGCAGTATTTT.